A selection of T cell receptor beta chains follows, all from one sample in a study of Ad26.COV2.S vaccination and SARS-CoV-2 variants. Sequencing was performed with immunoSEQ multiplex PCR; in TCRdb, only in-frame clones are kept and a portion is missing. This table has 300,000 to 350,000 clones, 85% appearing once. The sample in question was peripheral blood, obtained in a trial of Ad26.COV2.S vaccine versus placebo. The receptors shown here come from a person aged 18-65 years who received the Ad26.COV2.S COVID-19 vaccine or a placebo. The CDR3 runs from the conserved cysteine through the conserved F or W. Fields, in order: J gene, clone size, D gene, V gene, CDR3 protein, CDR3 DNA. The D gene is left open where the match is weak. Not all rows give a size; the values are once, few, many and, for expanded clones, a class.

j_call: TRBJ1-6; clone_size: -; d_call: TRBD1; v_call: TRBV7-2; cdr3_aa: CASSSGGTANSPLHF; cdr3_nt: TGTGCCAGCAGCAGCGGGGGGACAGCAAATTCACCCCTCCACTTT
j_call: TRBJ2-6; clone_size: few; d_call: -; v_call: TRBV6-1; cdr3_aa: CASSEDVTGALSGANVLTF; cdr3_nt: TGTGCCAGCAGTGAAGATGTGACAGGAGCCCTCTCTGGGGCCAACGTCCTGACTTTC
j_call: TRBJ2-6; clone_size: many; d_call: TRBD1; v_call: TRBV3-1/TRBV3-2; cdr3_aa: CASSQNSAGGSGANVLTF; cdr3_nt: TGTGCCAGCAGCCAAAATTCGGCAGGGGGCTCTGGGGCCAACGTCCTGACTTTC
j_call: TRBJ2-3; clone_size: -; d_call: -; v_call: TRBV5-6; cdr3_aa: CASSLVRVPDTQYF; cdr3_nt: TGTGCCAGCAGCTTGGTTAGGGTTCCAGATACGCAGTATTTT
j_call: TRBJ1-1; clone_size: -; d_call: -; v_call: TRBV14; cdr3_aa: CASSQVAGRTDTEAFF; cdr3_nt: TGTGCCAGCAGCCAAGTGGCAGGGCGAACGGACACTGAAGCTTTCTTT
j_call: TRBJ2-1; clone_size: few; d_call: TRBD2; v_call: TRBV12-3/TRBV12-4; cdr3_aa: CASSVLTGGEQFF; cdr3_nt: TGTGCCAGCAGTGTCTTGACGGGAGGTGAGCAGTTCTTC
j_call: TRBJ2-6; clone_size: -; d_call: TRBD1; v_call: TRBV28; cdr3_aa: CASSLLGQGAPGANVLTF; cdr3_nt: TGTGCCAGCAGTTTACTGGGACAGGGGGCACCTGGGGCCAACGTCCTGACTTTC
j_call: TRBJ1-6; clone_size: -; d_call: -; v_call: TRBV5-4; cdr3_aa: CASSLDRTSYNSPLHF; cdr3_nt: TGTGCCAGCAGCTTGGACAGGACGTCCTATAATTCACCCCTCCACTTT
j_call: TRBJ1-1; clone_size: -; d_call: -; v_call: TRBV11-2; cdr3_aa: CASSLGYRAMNTEAFF; cdr3_nt: TGTGCCAGCAGCTTAGGTTACAGGGCTATGAACACTGAAGCTTTCTTT
j_call: TRBJ1-1; clone_size: -; d_call: -; v_call: TRBV2; cdr3_aa: CASLDDMNTEAFF; cdr3_nt: TGTGCCAGTCTCGATGATATGAACACTGAAGCTTTCTTT
j_call: TRBJ2-3; clone_size: -; d_call: -; v_call: TRBV2; cdr3_aa: CASRSPYTDTQYF; cdr3_nt: TGTGCCAGTCGGAGCCCGTACACAGATACGCAGTATTTT
j_call: TRBJ1-3; clone_size: -; d_call: -; v_call: TRBV7-8; cdr3_aa: CASSLQISGNTIYF; cdr3_nt: TGTGCCAGCAGCTTGCAGATAAGTGGAAACACCATATATTTT
j_call: TRBJ1-3; clone_size: -; d_call: -; v_call: TRBV5-1; cdr3_aa: CASSLGSGNTIYF; cdr3_nt: TGCGCCAGCAGCTTGGGATCTGGAAACACCATATATTTT
j_call: TRBJ2-2; clone_size: -; d_call: TRBD2; v_call: TRBV10-3; cdr3_aa: CAISHGTRDAGELFF; cdr3_nt: TGTGCCATCAGCCACGGGACTAGGGACGCCGGGGAGCTGTTTTTT
j_call: TRBJ1-3; clone_size: once; d_call: -; v_call: TRBV6-5; cdr3_aa: CASNPAQGGGNTIYF; cdr3_nt: TGTGCCAGCAACCCCGCCCAGGGTGGTGGAAACACCATATATTTT
j_call: TRBJ2-5; clone_size: -; d_call: -; v_call: TRBV10-1; cdr3_aa: CASRLTGVAGWLQETQYF; cdr3_nt: TGCGCCAGCAGATTAACAGGGGTAGCGGGGTGGCTCCAAGAGACCCAGTACTTC
j_call: TRBJ1-2; clone_size: -; d_call: -; v_call: TRBV4-1; cdr3_aa: CASSPPGSYGYTF; cdr3_nt: TGCGCCAGCAGCCCACCCGGGAGCTATGGCTACACCTTC
j_call: TRBJ1-3; clone_size: few; d_call: -; v_call: TRBV28; cdr3_aa: CASSLPIMGNTIYF; cdr3_nt: TGTGCCAGCAGCCTCCCTATTATGGGGAACACCATATATTTT
j_call: TRBJ2-7; clone_size: -; d_call: -; v_call: TRBV18; cdr3_aa: CASSPPYRSSYEQYF; cdr3_nt: TGTGCCAGCTCACCACCCTACAGGAGCTCCTACGAGCAGTACTTC
j_call: TRBJ1-4; clone_size: -; d_call: TRBD1; v_call: TRBV2; cdr3_aa: CASRHTTGVDEKLFF; cdr3_nt: TGTGCCAGCAGGCATACGACAGGGGTCGATGAAAAACTGTTTTTT
j_call: TRBJ1-2; clone_size: -; d_call: TRBD1; v_call: TRBV7-9; cdr3_aa: CASSPQGAGRFTGYTF; cdr3_nt: TGTGCCAGCAGCCCCCAGGGGGCAGGCCGCTTTACTGGCTACACCTTC
j_call: TRBJ2-7; clone_size: -; d_call: TRBD2; v_call: TRBV6-5; cdr3_aa: CASRASGHGEQYF; cdr3_nt: TGTGCCAGCAGAGCTAGCGGACATGGCGAGCAGTACTTC
j_call: TRBJ2-2; clone_size: -; d_call: -; v_call: TRBV29-1; cdr3_aa: CSVVSVGDTGELFF; cdr3_nt: TGCAGCGTTGTAAGCGTTGGGGACACCGGGGAGCTGTTTTTT
j_call: TRBJ2-7; clone_size: -; d_call: TRBD1; v_call: TRBV6-5; cdr3_aa: CASSMNRGPYEQYF; cdr3_nt: TGTGCCAGCAGTATGAACAGGGGTCCCTACGAGCAGTACTTC
j_call: TRBJ2-3; clone_size: -; d_call: -; v_call: TRBV3-1/TRBV3-2; cdr3_aa: CASSQDWGPSGATQYF; cdr3_nt: TGTGCCAGCAGCCAAGATTGGGGCCCCTCCGGGGCTACGCAGTATTTT
j_call: TRBJ1-6; clone_size: -; d_call: -; v_call: TRBV5-4; cdr3_aa: CASSLGYGNSPLHF; cdr3_nt: TGTGCCAGCAGCTTGGGCTACGGAAATTCACCCCTCCACTTT
j_call: TRBJ1-1; clone_size: -; d_call: -; v_call: TRBV5-1; cdr3_aa: CASSSRYLGAKNTEAFF; cdr3_nt: TGCGCCAGCAGCTCGAGGTATTTAGGGGCGAAGAACACTGAAGCTTTCTTT
j_call: TRBJ2-1; clone_size: few; d_call: TRBD2; v_call: TRBV10-3; cdr3_aa: CAISDPGLAGWNEQFF; cdr3_nt: TGTGCCATCAGTGACCCCGGACTAGCGGGGTGGAATGAGCAGTTCTTC
j_call: TRBJ1-2; clone_size: -; d_call: TRBD1; v_call: TRBV4-1; cdr3_aa: CASSQNPGQGSSYGYTF; cdr3_nt: TGCGCCAGCAGCCAAAATCCGGGACAGGGTAGTTCCTATGGCTACACCTTC
j_call: TRBJ2-3; clone_size: once; d_call: -; v_call: TRBV7-2; cdr3_aa: CASSQGGGTDTQYF; cdr3_nt: TGTGCCAGCAGCCAGGGGGGGGGCACAGATACGCAGTATTTT
j_call: TRBJ2-3; clone_size: -; d_call: -; v_call: TRBV28; cdr3_aa: CASSLQVLSDTQYF; cdr3_nt: TGTGCCAGCAGTTTACAGGTTCTGTCGGATACGCAGTATTTT
j_call: TRBJ2-7; clone_size: few; d_call: TRBD2; v_call: TRBV11-2; cdr3_aa: CASSRAASGGLREQYF; cdr3_nt: TGTGCCAGCAGCCGGGCAGCTAGCGGGGGGCTCCGCGAGCAGTACTTC
j_call: TRBJ1-3; clone_size: -; d_call: -; v_call: TRBV12-5; cdr3_aa: CASAPYRDTIYF; cdr3_nt: TGTGCTAGTGCCCCTTATCGGGACACCATATATTTT
j_call: TRBJ1-4; clone_size: -; d_call: -; v_call: TRBV5-5; cdr3_aa: CASSSPVGGLFF; cdr3_nt: TGTGCCAGCAGCTCCCCCGTCGGGGGACTGTTTTTT
j_call: TRBJ1-3; clone_size: -; d_call: -; v_call: TRBV2; cdr3_aa: CASSEARGLSGNTIYF; cdr3_nt: TGTGCCAGCAGTGAAGCGCGGGGGTTGTCTGGAAACACCATATATTTT
j_call: TRBJ1-1; clone_size: -; d_call: -; v_call: TRBV6-6; cdr3_aa: CASSYSARGSRAFF; cdr3_nt: TGTGCCAGCAGTTACTCGGCCAGGGGCTCCCGAGCTTTCTTT
j_call: TRBJ1-3; clone_size: -; d_call: -; v_call: TRBV28; cdr3_aa: CASSFGLAGTAGNTIYF; cdr3_nt: TGTGCCAGCAGTTTTGGGCTCGCCGGGACGGCTGGAAACACCATATATTTT
j_call: TRBJ2-3; clone_size: -; d_call: TRBD2; v_call: TRBV5-4; cdr3_aa: CASSTVAGGPTDTQYF; cdr3_nt: TGTGCCAGCAGCACAGTAGCGGGGGGTCCCACAGATACGCAGTATTTT
j_call: TRBJ2-3; clone_size: -; d_call: TRBD2; v_call: TRBV9; cdr3_aa: CASSVGLAGAAGGTQYF; cdr3_nt: TGTGCCAGCAGCGTGGGGCTAGCGGGGGCAGCGGGTGGTACGCAGTATTTT
j_call: TRBJ2-2; clone_size: many; d_call: TRBD1; v_call: TRBV28; cdr3_aa: CATRPRTGWTGELFF; cdr3_nt: TGTGCCACCCGCCCCCGGACAGGGTGGACCGGGGAGCTGTTTTTT